The sequence of this TCR beta chain was determined in a study of CD8 T cells in Susac syndrome. RNA in amounts of roughly 0.5 to 1 ug was reverse transcribed with random hexamers. TCR beta CDR3 was amplified by immunoSEQ covering 54 Vbeta and 13 Jbeta. TCRdb re-analysed the immunoSEQ multiplex PCR reads in MiXCR, keeping a single row per CDR3 protein. The table has around 300,000 distinct CDR3 sequences, 92% seen once. The CDR3 length is 15 residues. The J segment lost 4 bases and the V segment lost 3 bases, leaving 6 bases of the junction unmatched. Looked up from germline, CDR1 is LNHDA and CDR2 is SQIVND (reference sequence).

The chain recombines TRBV19 with TRBJ1-5; TRBD1 matches 7 bases. The source of this sequence is a human donor with multiple sclerosis. The sequenced material came from CD4+ T cells from PBMCs. The CDR3, as DNA: TGTGCCAGTAGTATTCGGACAGGTCAGAATCAGCCCCAGCATTTT. Amino acids: CASSIRTGQNQPQHF.